This TCR beta chain was identified in a study of blood T cells in healthy people across ages. Broader study findings: Whereas aged donors had fewer naive CD4+ cells, long-lived donors had more of them and higher diversity.

Remarks on this clonotype: Antigen: not known.

Caucasian, healthy and from Russia, the donors were aged between about 6 and 90. Each donor gave approximately 9.1 milliliters of peripheral blood. Combining a sample-barcoded 5' primer with a J-beta primer mix, a second PCR ran for 7 to 11 cycles. Each cDNA molecule received a tag from a template-switch adaptor that had 12 random nucleotides. MiXCR, run by TCRdb on the 5' RACE reads, gives a single entry per CDR3 protein. The table lists 1.5 million to 2 million distinct CDR3 sequences, 28% of them singletons. V dropped 3 bases and J dropped 5; count of bases not matched to a gene: 6. The CDR3 spans 15 residues.

The origin of this receptor is a young woman in good health. Source material: blood. The chain links TRBV12-3 or TRBV12-4 to TRBJ2-5; 10 positions agree with TRBD1. The CDR3 protein is CASSFRTGGDETQYF. DNA for the CDR3: TGTGCCAGCAGTTTTCGGACAGGGGGTGATGAGACCCAGTACTTC.